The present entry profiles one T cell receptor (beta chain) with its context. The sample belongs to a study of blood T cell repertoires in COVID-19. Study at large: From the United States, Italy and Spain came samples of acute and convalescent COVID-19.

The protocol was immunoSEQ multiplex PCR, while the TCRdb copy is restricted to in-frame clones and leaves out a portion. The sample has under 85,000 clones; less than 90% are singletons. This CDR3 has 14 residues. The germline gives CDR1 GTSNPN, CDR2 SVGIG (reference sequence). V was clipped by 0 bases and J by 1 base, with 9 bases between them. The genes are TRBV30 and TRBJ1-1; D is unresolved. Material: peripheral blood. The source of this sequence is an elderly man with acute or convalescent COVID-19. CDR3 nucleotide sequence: TGTGCCTGGAGTGTACGAGTCGGGAACACTGAAGCTTTCTTT. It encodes CAWSVRVGNTEAFF.